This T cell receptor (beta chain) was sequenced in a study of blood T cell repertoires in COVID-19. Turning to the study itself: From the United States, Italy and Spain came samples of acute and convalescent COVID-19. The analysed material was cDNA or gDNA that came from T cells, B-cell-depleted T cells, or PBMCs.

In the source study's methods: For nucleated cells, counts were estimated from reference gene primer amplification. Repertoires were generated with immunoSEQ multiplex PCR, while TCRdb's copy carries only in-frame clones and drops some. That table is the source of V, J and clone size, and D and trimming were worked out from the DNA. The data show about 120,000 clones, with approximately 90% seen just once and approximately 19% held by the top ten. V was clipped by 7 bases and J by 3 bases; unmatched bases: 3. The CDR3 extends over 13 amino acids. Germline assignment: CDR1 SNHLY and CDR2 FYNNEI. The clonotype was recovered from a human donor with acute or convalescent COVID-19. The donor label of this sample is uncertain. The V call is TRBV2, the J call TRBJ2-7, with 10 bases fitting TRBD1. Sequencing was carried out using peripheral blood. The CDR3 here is CASTRDRGYEQYF. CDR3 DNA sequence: TGTGCCAGCACCCGGGACAGGGGCTACGAGCAGTACTTC.